This T cell receptor beta chain was sequenced in a study of STAT3 mutations in large granular lymphocyte leukemia. Study-level findings and limits: In T-cell large granular lymphocyte leukemia, about half of patients showed multiple immunodominant subclonotypes.

The table came from immunoSEQ multiplex PCR; TCRdb's copy has only in-frame clones and leaves some out. The data hold fewer than 20,000 clones, with 84% observed a single time. The CDR3 length is 13 residues. In germline, CDR1 is SGHDT, CDR2 YYEEEE. Between the trimmed V and J ends, which lost 0 bases and 4 bases, there was a span of 6 bases. As regards this clone: Antigen specificity is unknown.

Sequenced sample: peripheral blood mononuclear cells. The chain recombines TRBV5-6 with TRBJ2-3, with D tentatively TRBD1 or TRBD2 (5 bases each). This receptor was identified in a middle-aged man with T-cell large granular lymphocyte leukemia. Some clones in this sample may be carry-over from other donors' samples. Written as DNA, the CDR3 is TGTGCCAGCAGCTTGGTGGGGGCAGATACGCAGTATTTT. Protein sequence: CASSLVGADTQYF.